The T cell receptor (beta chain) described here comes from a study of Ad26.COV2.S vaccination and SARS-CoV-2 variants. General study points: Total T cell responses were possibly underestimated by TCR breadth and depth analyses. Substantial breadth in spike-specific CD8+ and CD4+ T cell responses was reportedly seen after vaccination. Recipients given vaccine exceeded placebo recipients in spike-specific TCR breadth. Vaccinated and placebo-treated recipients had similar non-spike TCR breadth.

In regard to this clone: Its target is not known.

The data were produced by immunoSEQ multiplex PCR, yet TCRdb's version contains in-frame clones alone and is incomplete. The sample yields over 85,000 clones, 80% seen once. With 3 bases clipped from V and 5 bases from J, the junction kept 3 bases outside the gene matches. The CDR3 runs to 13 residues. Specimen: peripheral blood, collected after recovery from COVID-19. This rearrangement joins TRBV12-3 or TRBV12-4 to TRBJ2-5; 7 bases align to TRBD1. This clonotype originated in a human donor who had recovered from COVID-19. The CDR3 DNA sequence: TGTGCCAGCAGTTTGGACAGGCACGAGACCCAGTACTTC. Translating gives CASSLDRHETQYF.